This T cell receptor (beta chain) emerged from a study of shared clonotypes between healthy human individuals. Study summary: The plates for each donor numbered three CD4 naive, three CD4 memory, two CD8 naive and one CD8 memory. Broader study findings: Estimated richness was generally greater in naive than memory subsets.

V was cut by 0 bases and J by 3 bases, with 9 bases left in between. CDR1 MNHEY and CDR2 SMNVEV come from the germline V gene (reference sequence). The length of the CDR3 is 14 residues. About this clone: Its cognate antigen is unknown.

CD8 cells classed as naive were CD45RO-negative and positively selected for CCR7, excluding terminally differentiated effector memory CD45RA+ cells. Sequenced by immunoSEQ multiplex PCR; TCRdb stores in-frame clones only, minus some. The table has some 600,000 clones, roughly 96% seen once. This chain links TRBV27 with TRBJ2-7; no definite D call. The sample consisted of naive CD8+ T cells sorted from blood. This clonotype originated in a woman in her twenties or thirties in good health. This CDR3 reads CASSLSLGFYEQYF. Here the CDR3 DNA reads TGTGCCAGCAGTTTATCCCTGGGTTTCTACGAGCAGTACTTC.